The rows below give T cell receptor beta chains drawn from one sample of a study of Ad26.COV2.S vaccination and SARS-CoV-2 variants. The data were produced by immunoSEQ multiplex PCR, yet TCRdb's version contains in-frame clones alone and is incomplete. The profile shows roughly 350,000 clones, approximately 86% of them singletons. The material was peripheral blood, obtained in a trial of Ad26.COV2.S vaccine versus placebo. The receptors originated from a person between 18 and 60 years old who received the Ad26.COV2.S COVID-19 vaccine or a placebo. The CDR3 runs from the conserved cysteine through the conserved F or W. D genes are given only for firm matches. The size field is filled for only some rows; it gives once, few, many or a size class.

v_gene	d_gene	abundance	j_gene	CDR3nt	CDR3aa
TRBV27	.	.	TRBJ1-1	TGTGCCAGCACCTTGGCGCCGCTCGGGAACACTGAAGCTTTCTTT	CASTLAPLGNTEAFF
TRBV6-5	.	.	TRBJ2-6	TGTGCCAGCAGTTGGGAACCTGGGGCCAACGTCCTGACTTTC	CASSWEPGANVLTF
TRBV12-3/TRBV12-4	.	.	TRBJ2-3	TGTGCCAGCAAAGTCGCTGGCACAGATACGCAGTATTTT	CASKVAGTDTQYF
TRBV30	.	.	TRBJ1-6	TGTGCCTGGAGTCCAGGCCTTAATTCACCCCTCCACTTT	CAWSPGLNSPLHF
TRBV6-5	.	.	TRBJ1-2	TGTGCCAGCAGTTACACCAATGGGGCAGGCTATGGCTACACCTTC	CASSYTNGAGYGYTF
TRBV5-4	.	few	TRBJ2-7	TGTGCCAGCAGCTTGGATGGGGTCTCCTACGAGCAGTACTTC	CASSLDGVSYEQYF
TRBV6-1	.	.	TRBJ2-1	TGTGCCAGCAGTGAGCGGGACTTAGCTTACAATGAGCAGTTCTTC	CASSERDLAYNEQFF
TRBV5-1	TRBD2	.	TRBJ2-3	TGCGCCAGCAGCATAGGACTAGCGGGGGGGCGTACAGATACGCAGTATTTT	CASSIGLAGGRTDTQYF
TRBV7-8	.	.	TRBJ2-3	TGTGCCAGCAGCTTCCTGGGGAGAGAGGTTGCAGATACGCAGTATTTT	CASSFLGREVADTQYF
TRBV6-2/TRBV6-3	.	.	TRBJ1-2	TGTGCCAGCAGTTACTCGATTTCCCAAGGGACCTATGGCTACACCTTC	CASSYSISQGTYGYTF
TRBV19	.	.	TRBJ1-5	TGTGCCAGTAGTACCCGGCCGGGTGGTTACAATCAGCCCCAGCATTTT	CASSTRPGGYNQPQHF
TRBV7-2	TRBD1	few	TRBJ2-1	TGTGCCAGCAGCTCATATCAGGGGGCGGCTACGTTCTACAATGAGCAGTTCTTC	CASSSYQGAATFYNEQFF
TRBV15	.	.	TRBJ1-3	TGTGCCACCAGCAGAGATCTGGGGGGGGCAGACCCTCTCGGAAACACCATATATTTT	CATSRDLGGADPLGNTIYF
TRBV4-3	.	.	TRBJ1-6	TGCGCCAGCAGCCAGCACACCGGGACCTCGCCCCTCCACTTT	CASSQHTGTSPLHF
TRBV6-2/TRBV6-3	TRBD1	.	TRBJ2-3	TGTGCCAGCAGTTATCCTGGGACAGGCACAGATACGCAGTATTTT	CASSYPGTGTDTQYF
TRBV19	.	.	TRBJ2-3	TGTGCCAGTAGTATAGCTGGAGGGGCATCTCACGATACGCAGTATTTT	CASSIAGGASHDTQYF
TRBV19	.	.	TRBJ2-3	TGTGCCAGTAGACCTTGGGCCAGGGATTCTGATACGCAGTATTTT	CASRPWARDSDTQYF
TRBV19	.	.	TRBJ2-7	TGTGCCAGTAGTATCTGGCCTAACCCTTACGAGCAGTACTTC	CASSIWPNPYEQYF
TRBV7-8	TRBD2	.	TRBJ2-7	TGTGCCAGCAGCTTAGAGACTAGCGGGGGAACGCTCCGGCAGTACTTC	CASSLETSGGTLRQYF
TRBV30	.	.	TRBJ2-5	TGTGCCTGGAGTCAGGGAATCCGAGAGACCCAGTACTTC	CAWSQGIRETQYF
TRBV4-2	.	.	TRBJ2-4	TGTGCCAGCAGCCAAGATCGGGGCAGCCTAAAAAACATTCAGTACTTC	CASSQDRGSLKNIQYF
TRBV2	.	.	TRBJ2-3	TGTGCCAGCGGGCCCCGGGAGCAGTATTTT	CASGPREQYF
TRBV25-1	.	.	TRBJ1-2	TGTGCCAGCAGTGCGGGGTCTGGCTACACCTTC	CASSAGSGYTF
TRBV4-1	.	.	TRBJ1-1	TGCGCCAGCAGCCAATTGGGGACAAGGAAGGCTGAAGCTTTCTTT	CASSQLGTRKAEAFF
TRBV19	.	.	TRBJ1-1	TGTGCCAGTGTGGGGGGCTTGAACACTGAAGCTTTCTTT	CASVGGLNTEAFF
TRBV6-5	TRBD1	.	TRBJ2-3	TGTGCCATCAAAAGGGGGCAAGGCACAGATACGCAGTATTTT	CAIKRGQGTDTQYF
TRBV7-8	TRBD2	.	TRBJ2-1	TGTGCCAGCAGGTCCGGGACTAGCGGGACCCATGAGCAGTTCTTC	CASRSGTSGTHEQFF
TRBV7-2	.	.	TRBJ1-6	TGTGCCAGCAGCTTAGAGTTCCGGGGCTCCTATAATTCACCCCTCCACTTT	CASSLEFRGSYNSPLHF
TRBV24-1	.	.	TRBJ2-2	TGTGCCACCAGTCAGACCGACAAGGCCGGGGAGCTGTTTTTT	CATSQTDKAGELFF
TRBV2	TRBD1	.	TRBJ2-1	TGTGCCAGGGACAGGGAGCAGTTCTTC	CARDREQFF
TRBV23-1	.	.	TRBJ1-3	TGCGCCAGCAGGGCGACATCCTCTGGAAACACCATATATTTT	CASRATSSGNTIYF
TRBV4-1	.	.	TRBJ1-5	TGCGCCAGCAGCCAAGACCCTACGGGCAATCAGCCCCAGCATTTT	CASSQDPTGNQPQHF
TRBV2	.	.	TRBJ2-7	TGTGCCAGCAGTAGACAATCCTACGAGCAGTACTTC	CASSRQSYEQYF
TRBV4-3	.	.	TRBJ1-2	TGCGCCAGCAGCCAAGGGTTAGGGAACAACTATGGCTACACCTTC	CASSQGLGNNYGYTF
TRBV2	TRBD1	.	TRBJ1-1	TGTGCCAGCAGACCCCTACAGGGGGACACTGAAGCTTTCTTT	CASRPLQGDTEAFF
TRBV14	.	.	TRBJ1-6	TGTGCCAGCAGCCAAGAGAATTCACCCCTCCACTTT	CASSQENSPLHF
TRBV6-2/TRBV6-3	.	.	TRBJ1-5	TGTGCCAGCAGTTACGGTGGCAATCAGCCCCAGCATTTT	CASSYGGNQPQHF
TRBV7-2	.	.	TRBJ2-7	TGTGCCAGCAGCCGTACAGGGTCTTGGAACGAGCAGTACTTC	CASSRTGSWNEQYF
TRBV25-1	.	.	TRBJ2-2	TGTGCCAGCAGGACCGGTATTAACACCGGGGAGCTGTTTTTT	CASRTGINTGELFF
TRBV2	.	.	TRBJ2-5	TGTGCCAGCAGCGGCCTAGCCCAAGAGACCCAGTACTTC	CASSGLAQETQYF
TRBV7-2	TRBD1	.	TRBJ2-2	TGTGCCAGCAGCTTGAGGGGGACAGGGGTGGGCACCGGGGAGCTGTTTTTT	CASSLRGTGVGTGELFF
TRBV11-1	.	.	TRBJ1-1	TGTGCCAGCAGCCGAGACCTGGGTAGTGGGACTGAAGCTTTCTTT	CASSRDLGSGTEAFF
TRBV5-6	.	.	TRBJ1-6	TGTGCCAGCAGCTTCCGGCAGGCCAATTCACCCCTCCACTTT	CASSFRQANSPLHF
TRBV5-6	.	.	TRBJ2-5	TGTGCCAGCAGCCCAGCGAGCCAAGAGACCCAGTACTTC	CASSPASQETQYF
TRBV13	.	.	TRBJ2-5	TGTGCCAGCAGCCCCAAGACTAGTCAAGAGACCCAGTACTTC	CASSPKTSQETQYF
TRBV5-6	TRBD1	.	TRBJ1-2	TGTGCCAGCAGCCCTACAGGGGTCGACTATGGCTACACCTTC	CASSPTGVDYGYTF
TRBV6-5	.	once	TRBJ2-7	TGTGCCAGCAGTTCCCCTGTCGCCTACGAGCAGTACTTC	CASSSPVAYEQYF
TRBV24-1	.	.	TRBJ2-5	TGTGCCACCAGTGACGCCGTGGGGACCCAAGAGACCCAGTACTTC	CATSDAVGTQETQYF
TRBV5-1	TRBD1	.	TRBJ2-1	TGCGCCAGCAGCTTGGTATGGGGGACAGGTGGCTACAATGAGCAGTTCTTC	CASSLVWGTGGYNEQFF